This TCR beta chain was recovered during a study of cytomegalovirus exposure and HLA in healthy donors. In its sample, this clone was seen a few times. Its antigen is undetermined. The PCR ran on 60 Vbeta and 13 Jbeta primers. Using immunoSEQ multiplex PCR, the repertoire was profiled, and TCRdb retains in-frame clones only, with some absent. The repertoire holds 150,000 to 180,000 clones, 80% seen once, with around 6% in the top ten. Points from the study as a whole: Most TCR sequences showed up rarely, but some public TCRs showed up in many donors.

The sequenced sample consisted of PBMCs. The clonotype comes from a woman aged 40 to 49 in good health and CMV-seropositive.

Written as DNA, the CDR3 is TGTGCCAGCAGCCTTAACAGGGGGCAAGGCACAGATACGCAGTATTTT. It specifies CASSLNRGQGTDTQYF. The chain has TRBV4-2 and TRBJ2-3; 9 nucleotides match TRBD1. V dropped 4 bases and J dropped 1; count of bases not matched to a gene: 6. CDR1 is LGHNA, CDR2 YNFKEQ, per germline. The CDR3 has 16 residues.